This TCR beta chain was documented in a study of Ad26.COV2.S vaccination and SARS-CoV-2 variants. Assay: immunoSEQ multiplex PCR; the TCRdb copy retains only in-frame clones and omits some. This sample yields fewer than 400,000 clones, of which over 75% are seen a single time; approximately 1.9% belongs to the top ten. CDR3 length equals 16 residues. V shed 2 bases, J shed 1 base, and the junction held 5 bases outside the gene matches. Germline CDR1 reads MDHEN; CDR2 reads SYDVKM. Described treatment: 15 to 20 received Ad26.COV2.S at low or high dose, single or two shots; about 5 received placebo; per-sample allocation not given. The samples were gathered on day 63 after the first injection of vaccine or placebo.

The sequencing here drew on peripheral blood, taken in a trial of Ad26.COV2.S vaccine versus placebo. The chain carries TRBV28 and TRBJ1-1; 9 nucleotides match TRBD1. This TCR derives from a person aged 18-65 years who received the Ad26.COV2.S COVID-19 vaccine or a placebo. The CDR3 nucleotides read TGTGCCAGCAGTTTACGACCGGGACAGGGGAACACTGAAGCTTTCTTT. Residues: CASSLRPGQGNTEAFF.